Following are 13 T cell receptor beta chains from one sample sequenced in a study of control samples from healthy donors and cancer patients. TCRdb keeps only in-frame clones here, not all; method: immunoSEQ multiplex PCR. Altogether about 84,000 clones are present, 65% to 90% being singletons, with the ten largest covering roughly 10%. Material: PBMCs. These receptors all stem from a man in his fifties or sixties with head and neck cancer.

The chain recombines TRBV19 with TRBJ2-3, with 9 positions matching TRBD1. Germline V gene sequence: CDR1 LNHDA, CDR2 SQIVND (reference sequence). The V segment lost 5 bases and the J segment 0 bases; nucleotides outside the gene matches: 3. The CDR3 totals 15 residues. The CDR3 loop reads CASSRTGVSTDTQYF. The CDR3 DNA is TGTGCCAGTAGTCGGACAGGGGTCAGCACAGATACGCAGTATTTT.

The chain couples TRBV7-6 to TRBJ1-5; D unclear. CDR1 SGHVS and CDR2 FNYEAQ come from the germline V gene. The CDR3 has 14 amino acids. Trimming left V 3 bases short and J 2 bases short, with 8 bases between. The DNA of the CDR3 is TGTGCCAGCAGCTTCAAGGACGGCAATCAGCCCCAGCATTTT. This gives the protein CASSFKDGNQPQHF.

The CDR3 bases are TGCAGTGCTGGTGGCAGTCATCTCGAGCAGTACTTC. This gives the protein CSAGGSHLEQYF. The J gene is TRBJ2-7, the V gene TRBV20-1; D is ambiguous. V lost 5 bases, J lost 6 bases, and 14 bases lay in between. The germline CDR1 and CDR2 sequences are DFQATT and SNEGSKA (reference sequence). The CDR3 is made up of 12 amino acids.

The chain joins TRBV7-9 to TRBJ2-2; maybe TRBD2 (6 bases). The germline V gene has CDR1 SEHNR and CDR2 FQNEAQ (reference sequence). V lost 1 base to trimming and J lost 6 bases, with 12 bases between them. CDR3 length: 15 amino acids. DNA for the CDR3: TGTGCCAGCAGCTTAGTCGATAGGAGGGCCGGGGAGCTGTTTTTT. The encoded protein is CASSLVDRRAGELFF.

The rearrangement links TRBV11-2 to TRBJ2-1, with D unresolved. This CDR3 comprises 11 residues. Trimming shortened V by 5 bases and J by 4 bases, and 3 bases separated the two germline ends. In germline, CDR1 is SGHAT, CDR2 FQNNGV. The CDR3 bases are TGTGCCAGCAGCGGTTACAATGAGCAGTTCTTC. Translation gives CASSGYNEQFF.

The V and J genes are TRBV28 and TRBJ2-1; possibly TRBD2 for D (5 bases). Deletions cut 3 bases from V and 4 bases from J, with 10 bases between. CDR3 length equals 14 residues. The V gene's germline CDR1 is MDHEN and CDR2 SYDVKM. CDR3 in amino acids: CASSLLGDYNEQFF. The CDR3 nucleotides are TGTGCCAGCAGTTTGCTCGGGGATTACAATGAGCAGTTCTTC.

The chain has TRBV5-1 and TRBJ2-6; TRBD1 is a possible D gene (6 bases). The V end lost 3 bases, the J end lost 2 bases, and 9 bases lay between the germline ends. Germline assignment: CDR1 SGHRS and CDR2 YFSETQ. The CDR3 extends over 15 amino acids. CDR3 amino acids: CASSSTGPGANVLTF. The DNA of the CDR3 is TGCGCCAGCAGCTCAACAGGGCCTGGGGCCAACGTCCTGACTTTC.

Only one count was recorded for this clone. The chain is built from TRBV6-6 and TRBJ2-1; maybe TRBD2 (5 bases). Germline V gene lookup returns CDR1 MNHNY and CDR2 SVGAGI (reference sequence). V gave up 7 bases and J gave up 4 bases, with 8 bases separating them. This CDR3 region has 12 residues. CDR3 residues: CASTRDYNEQFF. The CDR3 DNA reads TGTGCCAGCACTCGGGATTACAATGAGCAGTTCTTC.

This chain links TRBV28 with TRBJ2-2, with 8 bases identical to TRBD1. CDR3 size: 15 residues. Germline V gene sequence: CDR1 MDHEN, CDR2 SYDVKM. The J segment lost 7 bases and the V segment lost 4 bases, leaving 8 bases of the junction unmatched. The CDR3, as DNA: TGTGCCAGCAGTTCCCGACAGGGGTTCGGCGGGGAGCTGTTTTTT. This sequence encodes CASSSRQGFGGELFF. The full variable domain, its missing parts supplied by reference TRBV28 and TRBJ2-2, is DVKVTQSSRYLVKRTGEKVFLECVQDMDHENMFWYRQDPGLGLRLIYFSYDVKMKEKGDIPEGYSVSREKKERFSLILESASTNQTSMYLCASSSRQGFGGELFFGEGSRLTVL.

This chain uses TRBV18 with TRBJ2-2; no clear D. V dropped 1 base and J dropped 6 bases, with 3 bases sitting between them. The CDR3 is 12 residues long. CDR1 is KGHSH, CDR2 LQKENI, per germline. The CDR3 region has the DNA TGTGCCAGCTCACCACTCCCCGGGGAGCTGTTTTTT. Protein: CASSPLPGELFF.

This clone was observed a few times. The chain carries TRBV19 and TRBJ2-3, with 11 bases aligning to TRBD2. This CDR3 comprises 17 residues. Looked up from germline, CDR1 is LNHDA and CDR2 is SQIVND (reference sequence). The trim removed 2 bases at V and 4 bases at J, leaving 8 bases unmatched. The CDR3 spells CASSIQVTSGSPDTQYF. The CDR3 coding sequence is TGTGCCAGTAGTATACAGGTCACTAGCGGGAGTCCAGATACGCAGTATTTT.

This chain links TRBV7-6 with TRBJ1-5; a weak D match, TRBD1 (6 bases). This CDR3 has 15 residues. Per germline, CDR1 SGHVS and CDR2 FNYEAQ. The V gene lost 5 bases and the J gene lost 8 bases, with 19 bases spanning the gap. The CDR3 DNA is TGTGCCAGCAGCACCCGGGGGGCCCCGAACGAGCCCCAGCATTTT. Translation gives CASSTRGAPNEPQHF. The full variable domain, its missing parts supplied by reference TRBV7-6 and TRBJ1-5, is GAGVSQSPRYKVTKRGQDVALRCDPISGHVSLYWYRQALGQGPEFLTYFNYEAQQDKSGLPNDRFSAERPEGSISTLTIQRTEQRDSAMYRCASSTRGAPNEPQHFGDGTRLSIL.

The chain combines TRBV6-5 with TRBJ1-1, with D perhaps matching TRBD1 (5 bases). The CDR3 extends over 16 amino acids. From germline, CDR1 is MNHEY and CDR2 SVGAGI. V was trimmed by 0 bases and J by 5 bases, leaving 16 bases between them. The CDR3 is CASSYSRKGARTEAFF. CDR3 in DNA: TGTGCCAGCAGTTACTCAAGGAAAGGGGCGAGAACTGAAGCTTTCTTT.